This T cell receptor (beta chain) was sequenced for a study of post-analysis software for immune sequencing data. On the study more broadly: Recorded subtypes: relapsing-remitting, secondary progressive, progressive-relapsing; some patients unannotated.

This clonotype showed up just a few times. Sequencing libraries made from TCR beta cDNA carried unique molecular identifiers. TCRdb fed the PCR reads into MiXCR, producing one record per CDR3 protein. This sample has hundreds of thousands of distinct CDR3 sequences, with roughly 45% found just once. The sequence came from a girl aged 5-17 years with multiple sclerosis. The sequenced material came from blood.

CDR3 sequence reads: CASSFGQGENSPLHF. The CDR3 DNA reads TGTGCCAGCAGTTTTGGACAGGGGGAAAATTCACCCCTCCACTTT. V and J are TRBV6-5 and TRBJ1-6, with 10 positions matching TRBD1. This CDR3 region has 15 residues. V gave up 4 bases and J gave up 7 bases; unmatched junction bases: 4. Per germline, CDR1 MNHEY and CDR2 SVGAGI.